This TCR beta chain came from a study of blood T cell repertoires in COVID-19. TCRdb's table, derived via immunoSEQ multiplex PCR, lists solely in-frame clones and lacks some. Of hundreds of thousands of clones in the sample, 75% to 90% were seen once. CDR3 length: 13 amino acids. Per germline, CDR1 GTSNPN and CDR2 SVGIG (reference sequence). With 0 bases clipped from V and 7 bases from J, the junction kept 6 bases outside the gene matches. Patients from Seattle were sampled longitudinally, starting during active infection. Sequenced: peripheral blood. This chain links TRBV30 with TRBJ2-7; 7 bases map to TRBD1. The clonotype comes from a woman aged 70-85 years with COVID-19, enrolled during active disease. The CDR3 bases are TGTGCCTGGAGTGTGAAGGGGGCTAGGGAGCAGTACTTC. This sequence encodes CAWSVKGAREQYF.